This TCR beta chain was found in a study of blood T cell repertoires in COVID-19. Authors' data handling: Amplification from reference gene primers served as the basis for estimated nucleated cell counts. Repertoires were generated with immunoSEQ multiplex PCR, while TCRdb's copy carries only in-frame clones and drops some. That table supplies the V and J calls and clone size; D and trimming were determined from the DNA. The sample yields about 320,000 clones, approximately 88% seen once. The CDR3 is 13 residues long. Trimming left V 0 bases short and J 4 bases short, with 7 bases between. CDR1 SGHRS and CDR2 YFSETQ come from the germline V gene.

The V call is TRBV5-1, the J call TRBJ1-1; a possible D gene is TRBD1 (5 bases). The specimen was peripheral blood. The receptor was isolated from a woman aged 25 to 39 with COVID-19, enrolled during active disease. This CDR3 reads CASSLGQSTEAFF. In DNA form, the CDR3 reads TGCGCCAGCAGCTTGGGACAGAGCACTGAAGCTTTCTTT. Combining the CDR3 with reference TRBV5-1 and TRBJ1-1 gives the whole variable domain KAGVTQTPRYLIKTRGQQVTLSCSPISGHRSVSWYQQTPGQGLQFLFEYFSETQRNKGNFPGRFSGRQFSNSRSEMNVSTLELGDSALYLCASSLGQSTEAFFGQGTRLTVV.